This TCR beta chain derives from a study of response to subunit inactivated influenza vaccine. Study-level findings and limits: Seasonal influenza vaccination, on each occasion, was suggested by the authors to recruit few new T cells.

A remark on this clonotype: Its specificity is not known.

TCRdb ran MiXCR on the RT-PCR reads and lists one entry per CDR3 protein. The repertoire holds about 700,000 distinct CDR3 sequences, with approximately 15% as singletons. Sequenced material: PBMCs from blood, taken roughly 2 weeks before vaccination. This receptor was identified in a man between 45 and 60 years old who received an inactivated influenza vaccine.

The CDR3 DNA follows: TGTGCCAGCAGTAGGGACAGGGGCCCACTCTACGAGCAGTACTTC. It translates to CASSRDRGPLYEQYF. The rearrangement joins TRBV12-3 or TRBV12-4 to TRBJ2-7; 10 nucleotides match TRBD1. The CDR3 is 15 amino acids. V lost 5 bases and J lost 3; bases outside the gene matches: 7.